This T cell receptor (beta chain) came from a study of blood T cells in healthy people across ages. General study points: A strong correlation was found between TCR beta diversity and the percentage of naive T cells. Long-lived and aged donors differed, with more naive CD4+ cells and higher diversity in the long-lived.

A second about 6 to 12 cycle PCR used barcoded and J-beta primers. No fewer than 2.5 million CDR3-containing paired-end reads came from each sample. Each CDR3 protein is one row after TCRdb ran MiXCR on the 5' RACE reads. Of just under 900,000 distinct CDR3 sequences listed, about 30% were seen once; the top ten hold 17%. This clonotype appeared a single time. Its target is not known. Per-sample yields of isolated PBMCs were at least 6 million. In germline, CDR1 is SGHRS, CDR2 YFSETQ. The CDR3 totals 14 residues. Trimming at V came to 2 bases and at J to 7 bases, leaving 5 bases not matched to a gene. The V call is TRBV5-1, the J call TRBJ2-1; 8 bases agree with TRBD2. This TCR was recovered from a woman older than 75 in good health. The sequenced sample was blood. This chain's CDR3 is CASSLSGSKNEQFF. The CDR3 DNA reads TGCGCCAGCAGCTTAAGCGGGAGCAAAAATGAGCAGTTCTTC.